This is a list of T cell receptor beta chains from one sample in a study of blood T cell repertoires in COVID-19. Libraries were prepared by immunoSEQ multiplex PCR; TCRdb keeps only in-frame clonotypes and omits some of them. In the table there are over 85,000 clones, approximately 65% of which are singletons. The sequencing sample was made of peripheral blood. The source of these receptors is a woman aged 55-70 years with acute or convalescent COVID-19. Both conserved end residues are part of each CDR3. Each record gives: D gene, J gene, clone size, V gene, CDR3 protein, CDR3 DNA. The D gene is left open where the match is weak. For some rows the clone size is stated as once, few or many, or as a class when expanded; others skip it.

>TRBD1|TRBJ1-6|NA|TRBV7-9
CASSSGQFSPLHF
TGTGCCAGCAGCTCGGGACAGTTCTCACCCCTCCACTTT
>TRBD2|TRBJ2-3|NA|TRBV3-1/TRBV3-2
CASSQAWRGDTDTQYF
TGTGCCAGCAGCCAAGCCTGGCGGGGGGACACAGATACGCAGTATTTT
>NA|TRBJ2-1|NA|TRBV5-1
CASSSQGNEQFF
TGCGCCAGCAGCTCACAGGGCAATGAGCAGTTCTTC
>TRBD1|TRBJ2-3|NA|TRBV9
CASSPGQRTDTQYF
TGTGCCAGCAGCCCGGGACAGCGCACAGATACGCAGTATTTT
>TRBD1|TRBJ2-2|NA|TRBV5-1
CASSTDRGLSPGELFF
TGCGCCAGCAGCACGGACAGGGGGTTATCCCCGGGGGAGCTGTTTTTT
>TRBD1|TRBJ1-1|NA|TRBV5-5
CASSLSRGLDSEAFF
TGTGCCAGCAGCTTGAGCAGGGGGTTGGACTCTGAAGCTTTCTTT
>NA|TRBJ2-2|NA|TRBV2
CASSEVQGGTGELFF
TGTGCCAGCAGTGAAGTTCAGGGAGGCACCGGGGAGCTGTTTTTT
>TRBD2|TRBJ2-1|NA|TRBV7-2
CASSPRGAGGLVPFF
TGTGCCAGCAGCCCGCGTGGAGCGGGGGGGCTAGTTCCGTTCTTC
>NA|TRBJ1-1|NA|TRBV28
CASSFRGLNTEAFF
TGTGCCAGCAGTTTTAGGGGGTTGAACACTGAAGCTTTCTTT
>NA|TRBJ1-6|NA|TRBV19
CASSMWSSYNSPLHF
TGTGCCAGTAGTATGTGGAGCTCCTATAATTCACCCCTCCACTTT
>NA|TRBJ2-7|few|TRBV2
CASSKQGSSYEQYF
TGTGCCAGCTCAAAACAGGGAAGCTCCTACGAGCAGTACTTC
>TRBD1|TRBJ2-2|NA|TRBV5-1
CASSPDRALFF
TGCGCCAGCAGCCCCGACAGGGCGCTGTTTTTT
>NA|TRBJ1-2|NA|TRBV28
CASSLATYGYTF
TGTGCCAGCAGTTTAGCGACATATGGCTACACCTTC
>NA|TRBJ2-2|few|TRBV19
CASRSVAGTFNTGELFF
TGTGCCAGTAGGAGTGTCGCCGGGACATTTAACACCGGGGAGCTGTTTTTT
>NA|TRBJ1-5|once|TRBV6-1
CASSVLTAHSNQPQHF
TGTGCCAGCAGTGTCTTGACAGCACATAGCAATCAGCCCCAGCATTTT
>TRBD1|TRBJ2-4|NA|TRBV30
CAWNRGGDIQYF
TGTGCCTGGAACAGGGGTGGGGACATTCAGTACTTC
>NA|TRBJ1-6|NA|TRBV29-1
CSAKVGGGEGSPLHF
TGCAGCGCTAAGGTTGGTGGGGGGGAAGGTTCACCCCTCCACTTT
>NA|TRBJ1-1|NA|TRBV6-6
CASSLQVNTEAFF
TGTGCCAGCAGTCTACAGGTGAACACTGAAGCTTTCTTT
>TRBD1|TRBJ2-1|NA|TRBV10-3
CAARDSTRNEQFF
TGTGCCGCAAGGGACAGCACGAGGAATGAGCAGTTCTTC
>TRBD1|TRBJ1-5|NA|TRBV5-1
CASSLEGQPYQPQHF
TGCGCCAGCAGCTTGGAGGGACAGCCTTATCAGCCCCAGCATTTT
>NA|TRBJ1-2|NA|TRBV9
CASSETVGQPYGYTF
TGTGCCAGCAGCGAAACCGTAGGACAGCCCTATGGCTACACCTTC
>TRBD2|TRBJ2-3|few|TRBV5-8
CASSEGLAGLGDTQYF
TGTGCCAGCAGCGAAGGACTAGCGGGGCTGGGAGATACGCAGTATTTT
>NA|TRBJ2-3|NA|TRBV10-2
CASSIMGAVADTQYF
TGCGCCAGCAGTATTATGGGGGCAGTCGCAGATACGCAGTATTTT
>NA|TRBJ1-1|NA|TRBV14
CASSQESFTGNTEAFF
TGTGCCAGCAGCCAAGAAAGTTTCACCGGGAACACTGAAGCTTTCTTT
>NA|TRBJ1-5|many|TRBV30
CAWSVEERRPQHF
TGTGCCTGGAGTGTGGAGGAACGAAGGCCCCAGCATTTT
>TRBD2|TRBJ2-3|NA|TRBV10-3
CAISDSTSGGRDTQYF
TGTGCCATCAGTGATTCGACTAGCGGGGGCAGGGATACGCAGTATTTT
>NA|TRBJ1-6|NA|TRBV9
CASSVAPQGSPNSPLHF
TGTGCCAGCAGCGTAGCCCCCCAGGGGAGCCCCAATTCACCCCTCCACTTT
>TRBD1|TRBJ2-7|NA|TRBV5-4
CASSRNRGSYEQYF
TGTGCCAGCAGCCGTAACAGGGGTTCCTACGAGCAGTACTTC
>NA|TRBJ2-7|NA|TRBV29-1
CSVEGQASSYEQYF
TGCAGCGTTGAGGGCCAGGCGAGCTCCTACGAGCAGTACTTC